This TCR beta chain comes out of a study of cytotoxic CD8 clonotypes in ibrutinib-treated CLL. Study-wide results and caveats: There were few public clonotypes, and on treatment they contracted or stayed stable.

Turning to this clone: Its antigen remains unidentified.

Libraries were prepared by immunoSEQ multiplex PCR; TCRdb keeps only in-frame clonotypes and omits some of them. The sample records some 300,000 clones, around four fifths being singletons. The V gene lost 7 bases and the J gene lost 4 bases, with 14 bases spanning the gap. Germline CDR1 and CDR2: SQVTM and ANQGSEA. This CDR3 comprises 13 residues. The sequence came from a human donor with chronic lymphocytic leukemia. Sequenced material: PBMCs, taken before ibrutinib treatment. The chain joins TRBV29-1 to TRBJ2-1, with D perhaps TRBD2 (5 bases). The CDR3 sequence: CSGGADFYNEQFF. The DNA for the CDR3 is TGCAGCGGCGGCGCGGACTTTTACAATGAGCAGTTCTTC.